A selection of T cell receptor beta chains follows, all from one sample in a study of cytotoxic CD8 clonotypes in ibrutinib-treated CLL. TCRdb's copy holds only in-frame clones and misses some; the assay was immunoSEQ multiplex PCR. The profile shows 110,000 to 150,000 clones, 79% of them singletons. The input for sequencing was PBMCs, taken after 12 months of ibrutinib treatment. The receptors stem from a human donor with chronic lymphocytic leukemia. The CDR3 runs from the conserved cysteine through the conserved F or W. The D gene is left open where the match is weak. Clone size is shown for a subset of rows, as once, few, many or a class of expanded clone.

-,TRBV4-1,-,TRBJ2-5,TGCGCCAGCAGCCGACTGGGGGTAGAGACCCAGTACTTC,CASSRLGVETQYF
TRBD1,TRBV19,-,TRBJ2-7,TGTGCCAGTAGTACACCGGGACAGGGGATAATCGAGCAGTACTTC,CASSTPGQGIIEQYF
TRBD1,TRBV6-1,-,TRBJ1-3,TGTGCCAGCAGGAAAAGACAGGGGCCTGGAAACACCATATATTTT,CASRKRQGPGNTIYF
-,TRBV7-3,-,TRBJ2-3,TGTGCCAGCAGCGCAAGAAACAGGGAAAGGACAGATACGCAGTATTTT,CASSARNRERTDTQYF
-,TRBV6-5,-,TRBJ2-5,TGTGCCAGCAGTTACTCGACCGGTGCCCAAGAGACCCAGTACTTC,CASSYSTGAQETQYF
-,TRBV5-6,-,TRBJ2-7,TGTGCCAGCAGCTTGGCCGGCGAGCAGTACTTC,CASSLAGEQYF
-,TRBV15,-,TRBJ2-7,TGTGCCACCAGCAGGGGAAAAGAGCAGTACTTC,CATSRGKEQYF
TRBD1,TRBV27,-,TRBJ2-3,TGTGCCAGCAGTTTAGGGCAGGGGGCCGGCACAGATACGCAGTATTTT,CASSLGQGAGTDTQYF
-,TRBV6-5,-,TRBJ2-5,TGTGCCAGCAGAACGGACTCGCAAGAGACCCAGTACTTC,CASRTDSQETQYF
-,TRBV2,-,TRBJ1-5,TGTGCCAGCAGCGACTTTTATAGCAATCAGCCCCAGCATTTT,CASSDFYSNQPQHF
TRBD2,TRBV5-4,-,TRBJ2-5,TGTGCCAGCAGCCTACCGGGACTAGCGAGAGAGACCCAGTACTTC,CASSLPGLARETQYF
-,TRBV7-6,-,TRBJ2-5,TGTGCCAGCAGCTTAGCGCCGGCAGGGGAAGGTGAGACCCAGTACTTC,CASSLAPAGEGETQYF
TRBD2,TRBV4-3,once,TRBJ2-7,TGCGCCAGCAGCCAAGATGGCACAGGGACTAGCAATCGGGAGCAGTACTTC,CASSQDGTGTSNREQYF
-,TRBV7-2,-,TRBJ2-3,TGTGCCAGCAGCTTAACCCCTGGTGGGGATACGCAGTATTTT,CASSLTPGGDTQYF
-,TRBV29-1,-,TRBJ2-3,TGCAGCGTCCCAGGCTGGTGGGGCCCCGATACGCAGTATTTT,CSVPGWWGPDTQYF
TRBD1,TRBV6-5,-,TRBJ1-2,TGTGCCAGCAGTTACTCGGGCAGGGGGCAGGATGGCTACACCTTC,CASSYSGRGQDGYTF
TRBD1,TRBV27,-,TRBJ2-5,TGTGCCAGCAGTCTGACAAGGGACAGGGTTGGGGGGACCCAGTACTTC,CASSLTRDRVGGTQYF
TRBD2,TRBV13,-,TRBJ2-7,TGTGCCAGCAGCTCTGGGACTAGCGGGAGGTCTTCCTACGAGCAGTACTTC,CASSSGTSGRSSYEQYF
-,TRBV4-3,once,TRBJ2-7,TGCGCCAGCAGCCAAGGGACGGGAAGCTCCTACGAGCAGTACTTC,CASSQGTGSSYEQYF
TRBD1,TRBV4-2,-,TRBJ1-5,TGTGCCAGCAGCCAAGATTGGCCCGGGACAGGGGTATTACCCCAGCATTTT,CASSQDWPGTGVLPQHF
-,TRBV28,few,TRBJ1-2,TGTGCCAGCAGGGAGGGCCACCTCTATGGCTACACCTTC,CASREGHLYGYTF
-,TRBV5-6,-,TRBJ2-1,TGTGCCAGCAGCTTGAATAAGTGGGAGAGGAAGGGTGAGCAGTTCTTC,CASSLNKWERKGEQFF
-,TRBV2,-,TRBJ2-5,TGTGCCAGCAGACAAGAGACCCAGTACTTC,CASRQETQYF
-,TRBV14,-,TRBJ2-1,TGTGCCAGCAGCTCACTAATAGTAGCGGCGGGATCCTACAATGAGCAGTTCTTC,CASSSLIVAAGSYNEQFF
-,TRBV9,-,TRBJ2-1,TGTGCCAGCAGCGCCCCGCCGCTTTACAATGAGCAGTTCTTC,CASSAPPLYNEQFF
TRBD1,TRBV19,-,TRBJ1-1,TGTGCCAGTAGTACACCGGGACAGGGGTTTGAAGCTTTCTTT,CASSTPGQGFEAFF
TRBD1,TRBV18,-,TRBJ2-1,TGTGCCAGCTCACCTCGGACAGGATCCTACAATGAGCAGTTCTTC,CASSPRTGSYNEQFF
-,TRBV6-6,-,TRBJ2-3,TGTGCCAGCAGTTACGCTGATACGCAGTATTTT,CASSYADTQYF
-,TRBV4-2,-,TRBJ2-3,TGTGCCAGCAGCCAAGACCGTCGTAGCACAGATACGCAGTATTTT,CASSQDRRSTDTQYF
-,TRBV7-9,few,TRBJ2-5,TGTGCCAGCAGAAGCCAAGAGACCCAGTACTTC,CASRSQETQYF
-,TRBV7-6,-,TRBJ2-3,TGTGCCAGCAGCCAACCGACAGGGACTAGCACAGATACGCAGTATTTT,CASSQPTGTSTDTQYF
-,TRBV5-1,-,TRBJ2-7,TGCGCCAGCAGCTTGTCGTTGTCGCGTTCAACCATCTCCTACGAGCAGTACTTC,CASSLSLSRSTISYEQYF
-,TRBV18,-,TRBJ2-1,TGTGCCAGCTCACCAAGTGGTAGTGATGAGCAGTTCTTC,CASSPSGSDEQFF
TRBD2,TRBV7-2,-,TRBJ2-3,TGTGCCAGCAGCTTACGCATTAGCGGGGGCGCTAGCACAGATACGCAGTATTTT,CASSLRISGGASTDTQYF
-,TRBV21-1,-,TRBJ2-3,TGTGCCAGCAGCTATGGGCGGGAGGGGGCAGATACGCAGTATTTT,CASSYGREGADTQYF
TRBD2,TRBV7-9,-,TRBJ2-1,TGTGCCAGCAGCTTAGGCAGCGGGACGGAGATCTACAATGAGCAGTTCTTC,CASSLGSGTEIYNEQFF
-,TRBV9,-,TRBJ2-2,TGTGCCAGCAGCGTATCGCGGGTGACGAACACCGGGGAGCTGTTTTTT,CASSVSRVTNTGELFF
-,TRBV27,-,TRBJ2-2,TGTGCCAGCACGCGTTTTGGGGCAGTAGCGAACACCGGGGAGCTGTTTTTT,CASTRFGAVANTGELFF
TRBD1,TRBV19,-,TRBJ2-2,TGTGCCGGGCGGACAGGGGGCACCGGGGAGCTGTTTTTT,CAGRTGGTGELFF
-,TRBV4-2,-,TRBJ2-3,TGTGCCAGCAGCCAAGCGTCGAGCACAGATACGCAGTATTTT,CASSQASSTDTQYF
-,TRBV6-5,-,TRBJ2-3,TGTGCCAGCAGTTACTTTGCAACTAGCACAGATACGCAGTATTTT,CASSYFATSTDTQYF
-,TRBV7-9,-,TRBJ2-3,TGTGCCAGCAGCTTAACGGCCGCTGCAGATACGCAGTATTTT,CASSLTAAADTQYF
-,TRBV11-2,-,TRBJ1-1,TGTGCCAGCAGCATGTGGGCGGAGAACACTGAAGCTTTCTTT,CASSMWAENTEAFF
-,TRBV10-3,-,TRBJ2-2,TGTGCCGCCCACCCCGGGGTGAACACCGGGGAGCTGTTTTTT,CAAHPGVNTGELFF
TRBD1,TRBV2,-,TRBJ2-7,TGTGCCAGCAACGGACAGGGTTCAGTCTACGAGCAGTACTTC,CASNGQGSVYEQYF
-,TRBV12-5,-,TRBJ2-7,TGTGCTAGTGGTTTGGGGACTTTGAGGGAGCAGTACTTC,CASGLGTLREQYF